The 6 T cell receptor beta chains reported below all come from one sample, sequenced in a study of graft-versus-host responses after intestinal transplantation. Only in-frame clones appear in the TCRdb table, and some are missing; sequencing was by immunoSEQ multiplex PCR. The repertoire holds under 140,000 clones, with around 93% as singletons. The antigens of these receptors remain unknown. Sequences were derived from unstimulated CD8+ T cells sorted from spleen or lymph node cells, sampled before intestinal transplant. Receptors originate from a human donor who received an intestinal transplant.

The chain uses TRBV15 and TRBJ1-5, with unresolved D. Looked up from germline, CDR1 is LNHNV and CDR2 is YYDKDF (reference sequence). This CDR3 contains 15 residues. Trimming shortened V by 1 base and J by 5 bases, and 12 bases separated the two germline ends. CDR3 sequence reads: CATSRVVAGHQPQHF. CDR3 in DNA: TGTGCCACCAGCAGAGTTGTGGCAGGTCATCAGCCCCAGCATTTT.

This chain uses TRBV27 with TRBJ2-7; TRBD1 might be the D (6 bases). Trimming removed 4 bases from V and 3 bases from J, with 13 bases in between. This CDR3 region has 14 residues. Germline V gene sequence: CDR1 MNHEY, CDR2 SMNVEV (reference sequence). CDR3 DNA: TGTGCCAGCAGTTCGCCGGACAGCCACTACGAGCAGTACTTC. It codes for CASSSPDSHYEQYF.

V is TRBV6-5 and J is TRBJ2-5; D is possibly TRBD2 (5 bases). The CDR3 is 13 amino acids. Trimming removed 10 bases at V and 2 bases at J, with 14 bases between. Germline assignment: CDR1 MNHEY and CDR2 SVGAGI. The CDR3 DNA reads TGTGCCATCTCGGGATACCTTCAAGAGACCCAGTACTTC. Translating gives CAISGYLQETQYF.

The V call is TRBV18, the J call TRBJ2-5; D unclear. Germline CDR1 is KGHSH and CDR2 is LQKENI. The V gene lost 1 base and the J gene lost 5 bases, with 5 bases spanning the gap. CDR3 size: 12 residues. The CDR3 sequence is CASSPLMETQYF. The DNA of the CDR3 is TGTGCCAGCTCACCACTGATGGAGACCCAGTACTTC. The full variable domain, in which reference TRBV18 and TRBJ2-5 provide the parts outside the CDR3, is NAGVMQNPRHLVRRRGQEARLRCSPMKGHSHVYWYRQLPEEGLKFMVYLQKENIIDESGMPKERFSAEFPKEGPSILRIQQVVRGDSAAYFCASSPLMETQYFGPGTRLLVL.

This chain connects TRBV11-3 to TRBJ2-1, with TRBD2 identical over 13 bases. With V trimmed by 5 bases and J by 10 bases, 8 bases remained unmatched. The length of the CDR3 is 15 residues. The V gene's germline CDR1 is SGHNT and CDR2 YENEEA. DNA of the CDR3: TGTGCCAGCAGCCCAACTAGCGGGAGGGTAGGGGAGCAGTTCTTC. It is translated as CASSPTSGRVGEQFF.

This sequence joins TRBV28 and TRBJ2-5; 13 bases align to TRBD2. The length of the CDR3 is 17 residues. Germline V CDR1 and CDR2: MDHEN, SYDVKM. With V trimmed by 5 bases and J by 5 bases, 11 bases remained unmatched. The CDR3 protein is CASSPETSGRQGETQYF. Here the CDR3 DNA reads TGTGCCAGCAGTCCCGAGACTAGCGGGAGGCAAGGGGAGACCCAGTACTTC.